The 21 T cell receptor beta chains below come from one sample, sequenced in a study of T-cell memory formation after mild COVID-19. MiXCR, applied by TCRdb to the 5' RACE reads, yields one record per CDR3 protein. Of around 300,000 distinct CDR3 sequences listed, 10% to 15% are singletons. The source material was PBMCs or a T cell subset sorted from them (not recorded which). These TCRs come from a man aged 18 to 30 who had mild COVID-19 (a few samples of this study predate the infection). Cell type and time point are not known.

This clonotype turned up a few times. The DNA of the CDR3 is TGTGCCAGCAGTTACACGGTGGGGAGCTCCTACAATGAGCAGTTCTTC. Translating it yields CASSYTVGSSYNEQFF. The chain joins TRBV6-5 to TRBJ2-1, with D possibly matching TRBD2 (5 bases). The length of the CDR3 is 16 residues. Trimming left V 2 bases short and J 0 bases short, with 11 bases between. The germline CDR1 and CDR2 sequences are MNHEY and SVGAGI.

This clonotype was seen a few times. The chain combines TRBV2 with TRBJ2-3; a possible D gene is TRBD1 (6 bases). Germline loops: CDR1 SNHLY, CDR2 FYNNEI. The CDR3 extends over 16 amino acids. V was trimmed by 1 base and J by 3 bases, leaving 14 bases between them. The CDR3 is CASSEGGRGRTDTQYF. CDR3 nucleotides: TGTGCCAGCAGTGAAGGGGGCAGGGGTCGGACAGATACGCAGTATTTT.

The chain combines TRBV4-2 with TRBJ1-2, with D possibly being TRBD1 (5 bases). The ends were cut back, 0 bases at V and 0 bases at J, with 8 bases in the middle. CDR3 length equals 15 residues. Germline CDR1 is LGHNA and CDR2 is YNFKEQ. The CDR3 loop is CASSQDGGANYGYTF. The CDR3 nucleotides read TGTGCCAGCAGCCAAGATGGGGGAGCTAACTATGGCTACACCTTC.

The V and J genes are TRBV7-9 and TRBJ1-2; D call uncertain. Germline V gene lookup returns CDR1 SEHNR and CDR2 FQNEAQ (reference sequence). The CDR3 is made up of 13 amino acids. The V gene lost 5 bases and the J gene lost 8 bases, with 15 bases spanning the gap. CDR3 sequence: CASSPPWESGYTF. CDR3 in DNA: TGTGCCAGCAGCCCCCCTTGGGAATCCGGCTACACCTTC.

The CDR3 region has the DNA TGCAGTGCTAGAGCGTCACTAGCCAAAAACATTCAGTACTTC. Translated: CSARASLAKNIQYF. The chain is built from TRBV20-1 and TRBJ2-4, with D hard to call. The CDR3 runs 14 residues. The V end was cut by 1 base, the J end by 0 bases, with 7 bases between. CDR1 and CDR2 from the germline V gene are DFQATT and SNEGSKA (reference sequence).

This clonotype was seen a handful of times. The chain links TRBV29-1 to TRBJ2-6; possible D gene TRBD1, 6 bases. The V and J ends lost 4 bases and 1 base respectively, with 20 bases between them. Germline V lookup: CDR1 SQVTM, CDR2 ANQGSEA. The CDR3 contains 18 residues. Written as DNA, the CDR3 is TGCAGCGTTGTGTTCCCGACAGGATACGGATCTGGGGCCAACGTCCTGACTTTC. This translates into CSVVFPTGYGSGANVLTF.

The chain uses TRBV10-3 and TRBJ2-6; 7 bases are shared with TRBD1. V lost 10 bases, J lost 0 bases, and 6 bases stayed unmatched. The CDR3 contains 15 residues. The germline gives CDR1 ENHRY, CDR2 SYGVKD. In DNA form, the CDR3 reads TGTGCCAATAGGGACAGCAGCTCTGGGGCCAACGTCCTGACTTTC. This encodes CANRDSSSGANVLTF.

This clonotype was recorded at least ten times. The CDR3 region has the DNA TGTGCCAGCAGCCGCGGACAGGGGGAATCCGGGGAGCTGTTTTTT. Translated: CASSRGQGESGELFF. This chain links TRBV7-2 with TRBJ2-2; TRBD1 matches 10 bases. Trimming cost V 5 bases and J 6 bases; bases outside gene matches: 6. The CDR3 length is 15 residues. Per the germline V gene, CDR1 is SGHTA and CDR2 is FQGNSA.

The sample holds many counts of this clonotype. The chain is built from TRBV6-5 and TRBJ1-2, with 7 positions matching TRBD1. From germline, CDR1 is MNHEY and CDR2 SVGAGI. This CDR3 contains 14 residues. J gave up 4 bases and V 4 bases, and 6 bases lay outside the gene matches. CDR3 DNA sequence: TGTGCCAGCAGTTCGGGACAGCGAATCTATGGCTACACCTTC. Its translation is CASSSGQRIYGYTF.

The DNA for the CDR3 is TGCAGTGCCCCAGCGGGGGGAAGCTCCTACAATGAGCAGTTCTTC. Its protein product is CSAPAGGSSYNEQFF. This chain uses TRBV20-1 with TRBJ2-1; 9 bases align to TRBD2. The CDR3 is made up of 15 amino acids. Germline V gene lookup returns CDR1 DFQATT and CDR2 SNEGSKA (reference sequence). V lost 6 bases, J lost 0 bases, and 6 bases stayed unmatched.

The chain recombines TRBV20-1 with TRBJ1-1, with unresolved D. Germline assignment: CDR1 DFQATT and CDR2 SNEGSKA (reference sequence). V was trimmed by 0 bases and J by 3 bases, leaving 11 bases between them. The CDR3 runs 14 residues. CDR3 region: CSARDPARDTEAFF. CDR3 in DNA: TGCAGTGCTAGAGATCCCGCAAGGGACACTGAAGCTTTCTTT.

The rearrangement joins TRBV12-3 or TRBV12-4 to TRBJ2-4; D remains ambiguous. The CDR3 is 13 amino acids. Trimming removed 6 bases at V and 2 bases at J, with 8 bases between. CDR3: CASSESTKNIQYF. The CDR3, as DNA: TGTGCCAGCAGCGAAAGTACCAAAAACATTCAGTACTTC.

The CDR3 spells CASSETGKSYNSPLHF. Here the CDR3 DNA reads TGCGCCAGCAGCGAGACAGGCAAATCCTATAATTCACCCCTCCACTTT. This chain connects TRBV5-1 to TRBJ1-6, with D perhaps matching TRBD1 (6 bases). V lost 4 bases, J lost 1 base, and 12 bases lay in between. Germline V CDR1 and CDR2: SGHRS, YFSETQ. This CDR3 is built from 16 residues.

CDR3 DNA sequence: TGTGCCAGCAGCCAAACACCTAGACAGGACGGAACTTTCTTT. Amino acids: CASSQTPRQDGTFF. V and J are TRBV6-5 and TRBJ1-1, with D possibly being TRBD1 (6 bases). The V gene's germline CDR1 is MNHEY and CDR2 SVGAGI. The CDR3 is made up of 14 amino acids. Trimming took 6 bases from V and 12 from J, leaving 23 bases between them.

The CDR3 region has the DNA TGTGCCAGCAGTTTCGCCGGGACAGGGGTTGGCGAGCAGTACTTC. The encoded protein is CASSFAGTGVGEQYF. The V call is TRBV27, the J call TRBJ2-7, with 10 bases that match TRBD1. The junction had 8 bases not matched to a gene; V was cut back by 3 bases and J by 6 bases. The V gene's germline CDR1 is MNHEY and CDR2 SMNVEV (reference sequence). The CDR3 spans 15 residues.

In its sample, this clonotype was seen many times. This rearrangement joins TRBV29-1 to TRBJ2-7; 10 bases fit TRBD1. The germline CDR1 and CDR2 sequences are SQVTM and ANQGSEA. This CDR3 has 14 amino acids. J was trimmed by 1 base and V by 7 bases; bases with no gene match: 7. The CDR3 is CSALGQGGSYEQYF. The CDR3 nucleotides read TGCAGCGCTCTAGGACAGGGGGGGTCCTACGAGCAGTACTTC.

A few counts support this clonotype. The chain employs TRBV15 and TRBJ2-3, with D perhaps matching TRBD1 (7 bases). Germline CDR1 and CDR2: LNHNV and YYDKDF (reference sequence). Trimming shortened V by 4 bases and J by 0 bases, and 20 bases separated the two germline ends. CDR3 size: 18 residues. The CDR3 is CATSIESQGTFSTDTQYF. CDR3 coding DNA: TGTGCCACCAGCATCGAATCACAGGGGACTTTTAGCACAGATACGCAGTATTTT.

The chain employs TRBV24-1 and TRBJ2-5; D is possibly TRBD2 (6 bases). Trimming stripped 10 bases from V and 5 bases from J, with 19 bases between. Germline lookup yields CDR1 KGHDR and CDR2 SFDVKD. CDR3 length: 14 residues. In DNA form, the CDR3 reads TGTGCCACGGGGACTTCAAGAGAAGAGGAGACCCAGTACTTC. It encodes CATGTSREEETQYF.

This clonotype was counted only a few times. The chain links TRBV28 to TRBJ2-7, with 8 nucleotides matching TRBD2. CDR3 length: 13 residues. Unmatched junction bases numbered 2, after V lost 5 bases and J lost 2 bases. CDR1 MDHEN and CDR2 SYDVKM come from the germline V gene. In DNA form, the CDR3 reads TGTGCCAGCAGTACGCGGGGGGCCTACGAGCAGTACTTC. Translation gives CASSTRGAYEQYF. The full variable domain, rest sourced from reference TRBV28 and TRBJ2-7, is DVKVTQSSRYLVKRTGEKVFLECVQDMDHENMFWYRQDPGLGLRLIYFSYDVKMKEKGDIPEGYSVSREKKERFSLILESASTNQTSMYLCASSTRGAYEQYFGPGTRLTVT.

This clonotype was counted at least ten times. This sequence joins TRBV5-1 and TRBJ2-2, with D possibly being TRBD2 (5 bases). V lost 0 bases and J 1 base, leaving 7 bases between the germline ends. Germline V gene lookup returns CDR1 SGHRS and CDR2 YFSETQ. CDR3 length: 15 residues. CDR3 amino acids: CASSLEAGNTGELFF. The CDR3 region has the DNA TGCGCCAGCAGCTTGGAGGCGGGGAACACCGGGGAGCTGTTTTTT. Together with reference TRBV5-1 and TRBJ2-2, the CDR3 gives the full variable domain: KAGVTQTPRYLIKTRGQQVTLSCSPISGHRSVSWYQQTPGQGLQFLFEYFSETQRNKGNFPGRFSGRQFSNSRSEMNVSTLELGDSALYLCASSLEAGNTGELFFGEGSRLTVL.

The chain joins TRBV5-4 to TRBJ2-3, with D hard to call. Trimming took 4 bases from V and 1 from J, leaving 13 bases between them. The CDR3 loop spans 15 amino acids. The germline V gene has CDR1 SGHNT and CDR2 YYREEE (reference sequence). The CDR3 loop is CASSPQPSRTDTQYF. CDR3 in DNA: TGTGCCAGCAGCCCCCAACCTAGTCGCACAGATACGCAGTATTTT.